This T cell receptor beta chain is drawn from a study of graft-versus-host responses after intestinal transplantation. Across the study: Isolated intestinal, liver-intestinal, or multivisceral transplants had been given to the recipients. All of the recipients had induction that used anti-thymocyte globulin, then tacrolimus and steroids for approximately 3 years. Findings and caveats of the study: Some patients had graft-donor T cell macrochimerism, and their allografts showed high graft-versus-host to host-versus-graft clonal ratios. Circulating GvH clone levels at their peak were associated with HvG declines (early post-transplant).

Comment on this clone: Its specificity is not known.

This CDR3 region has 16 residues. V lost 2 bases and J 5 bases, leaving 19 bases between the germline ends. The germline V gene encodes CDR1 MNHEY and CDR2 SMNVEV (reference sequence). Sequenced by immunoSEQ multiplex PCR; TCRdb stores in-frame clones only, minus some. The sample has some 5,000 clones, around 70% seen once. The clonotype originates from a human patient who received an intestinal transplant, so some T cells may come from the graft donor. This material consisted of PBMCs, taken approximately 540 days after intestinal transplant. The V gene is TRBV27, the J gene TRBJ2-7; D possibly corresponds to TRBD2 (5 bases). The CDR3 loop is CASSLISGRVGDEQYF. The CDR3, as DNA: TGTGCCAGCAGTTTAATCTCGGGAAGGGTGGGTGACGAGCAGTACTTC.